The 10 T cell receptor beta chains reported below all come from one sample, sequenced in a study of blood T cell repertoires in COVID-19. This table comes from immunoSEQ multiplex PCR, and its TCRdb copy is limited to in-frame clones, with some not included. The table shows approximately 88,000 clones, with about 70% occurring only once. Sequenced: peripheral blood. All receptors derive from a woman older than 75 with active or convalescent COVID-19.

V and J are TRBV5-1 and TRBJ2-7, with D perhaps matching TRBD1 (6 bases). The CDR3 sequence is 15 residues long. Trimming left V 3 bases short and J 2 bases short, with 15 bases between. From germline, CDR1 is SGHRS and CDR2 YFSETQ. In nucleotides, the CDR3 is TGCGCCAGCAGCTCTGACAAGACAGGTGCCTACGAGCAGTACTTC. Its protein is CASSSDKTGAYEQYF.

This chain joins TRBV7-8 and TRBJ1-4; D is possibly TRBD1 (5 bases). V was cut by 0 bases and J by 8 bases, with 13 bases left in between. The V gene's germline CDR1 is SGHVS and CDR2 FQNEAQ. The CDR3 is 15 residues long. This CDR3 reads CASSLARWGGEKLFF. The CDR3 DNA is TGTGCCAGCAGCTTAGCCCGGTGGGGGGGAGAAAAACTGTTTTTT.

V gene TRBV5-6 combines with J gene TRBJ2-1; 7 bases match TRBD1. V shed 0 bases and J 4 bases; nucleotides not matched to a gene: 7. The length of the CDR3 is 16 residues. CDR1 SGHDT and CDR2 YYEEEE come from the germline V gene. The CDR3 reads CASSLVRGQQYNEQFF. The DNA of the CDR3 is TGTGCCAGCAGCTTGGTAAGGGGACAGCAGTACAATGAGCAGTTCTTC.

The chain couples TRBV19 to TRBJ2-7; tentatively, D is TRBD1 (5 bases). The germline V and J ends were trimmed by 6 bases and 3 bases, with 12 bases remaining between them. CDR1 LNHDA and CDR2 SQIVND come from the germline V gene (reference sequence). The CDR3 is 13 amino acids. The DNA for the CDR3 is TGTGCCAGTAGCACGAATCAGGGCTACGAGCAGTACTTC. Its protein is CASSTNQGYEQYF.

This clone was picked up many times. This chain joins TRBV3-1 (or the pseudogene TRBV3-2) and TRBJ1-1; D is perhaps TRBD1 (5 bases). Trimming took off 0 bases at V and 4 bases at J, with 15 bases between the two ends. The CDR3 contains 16 residues. Germline V gene data show CDR1 as LGHDT and CDR2 as YNNKEL (reference sequence). CDR3 region: CASSQDYGHMGTEAFF. CDR3 DNA: TGTGCCAGCAGCCAAGATTACGGACATATGGGCACTGAAGCTTTCTTT.

This rearrangement joins TRBV7-8 to TRBJ2-7; 9 bases fit TRBD1. CDR1 and CDR2 from the germline V gene are SGHVS and FQNEAQ. V dropped 3 bases and J dropped 2; count of bases not matched to a gene: 5. This CDR3 comprises 15 residues. The chain's CDR3 is CASSFLGQGTYEQYF. The CDR3 DNA is TGTGCCAGCAGCTTCCTGGGACAGGGTACCTACGAGCAGTACTTC.

This chain joins TRBV5-6 and TRBJ1-5; D gene uncertain. V was trimmed by 4 bases and J by 5 bases, leaving 10 bases between them. The CDR3 extends over 13 amino acids. Germline V gives CDR1 SGHDT, CDR2 YYEEEE. The CDR3 nucleotides read TGTGCCAGCAGCCCCATGGGCTATCAGCCCCAGCATTTT. Amino acid sequence: CASSPMGYQPQHF.

The J gene is TRBJ2-1, the V gene TRBV7-3, with a weak D call TRBD2 (6 bases). This CDR3 comprises 14 residues. Germline loops: CDR1 SGHTA, CDR2 FQGTGA. Between the trimmed V and J ends, which lost 3 bases and 5 bases, there was a span of 11 bases. The CDR3 loop is CASSLGLGHNEQFF. In DNA form, the CDR3 reads TGTGCCAGCAGCTTGGGACTGGGCCACAATGAGCAGTTCTTC.

The CDR3 nucleotides are TGTGCCAGCAGCTTGAGACAGACTAGCAATCAGCCCCAGCATTTT. This sequence encodes CASSLRQTSNQPQHF. The chain is built from TRBV5-5 and TRBJ1-5; perhaps TRBD1 as D (5 bases). Deletions cut 1 base from V and 0 bases from J, with 8 bases between. CDR1 and CDR2 from the germline V gene are SGHKS and YYEKEE (reference sequence). The CDR3 has 15 amino acids.

The genes are TRBV5-1 and TRBJ1-2, with TRBD1 identical over 10 bases. The CDR3 runs to 14 residues. The germline V gene has CDR1 SGHRS and CDR2 YFSETQ. V was pared by 4 bases and J by 8 bases, with 8 bases of the junction left unmatched. The chain's CDR3 is CASSPDRGRMGYTF. CDR3 coding DNA: TGCGCCAGCAGCCCGGACAGGGGGAGAATGGGCTACACCTTC.